Listed here are 18 T cell receptor beta chains from one sample, sequenced in a study of blood T cell repertoires in COVID-19. Profiled with immunoSEQ multiplex PCR; TCRdb holds only in-frame clones, not every one. The data show some 63,000 clones, about 80% seen once. Specimen: peripheral blood. All receptors come from a human donor in a cohort sampled during active COVID-19.

This clone was observed a single time. This chain links TRBV11-2 with TRBJ2-7, with a weak D call TRBD2 (5 bases). The length of the CDR3 is 13 residues. CDR1 and CDR2 from the germline V gene are SGHAT and FQNNGV. Between the trimmed V and J ends, which lost 3 bases and 4 bases, there was a span of 10 bases. The CDR3 DNA reads as TGTGCCAGCAGCTTCGGGCTAGCTTACGAGCAGTACTTC. It encodes CASSFGLAYEQYF.

This clone was seen only once. The chain couples TRBV7-9 to TRBJ2-1, with a weak D call TRBD1 (5 bases). The length of the CDR3 is 14 residues. The V end was cut by 5 bases, the J end by 13 bases, with 21 bases between. Germline V gene lookup returns CDR1 SEHNR and CDR2 FQNEAQ (reference sequence). The DNA of the CDR3 is TGTGCCAGCAGCAACAGGCTGCCTCAAATCGGCCAGTTCTTC. Protein sequence: CASSNRLPQIGQFF. The variable domain in full, with the rest retrieved from reference TRBV7-9 and TRBJ2-1, is DTGVSQNPRHKITKRGQNVTFRCDPISEHNRLYWYRQTLGQGPEFLTYFQNEAQLEKSRLLSDRFSAERPKGSFSTLEIQRTEQGDSAMYLCASSNRLPQIGQFFGPGTRLTVL.

The rearrangement links TRBV30 to TRBJ2-7; D is possibly TRBD1 (6 bases). V dropped 2 bases and J dropped 2 bases, with 10 bases sitting between them. This CDR3 comprises 13 residues. The V gene's germline CDR1 is GTSNPN and CDR2 SVGIG (reference sequence). The CDR3 DNA reads as TGTGCCTGGAGTTCACAGGGCCCCTACGAGCAGTACTTC. It encodes CAWSSQGPYEQYF.

V and J are TRBV15 and TRBJ1-1, with 10 bases matching TRBD1. The trim removed 5 bases at V and 0 bases at J, leaving 9 bases unmatched. This CDR3 comprises 17 residues. The germline gives CDR1 LNHNV, CDR2 YYDKDF (reference sequence). The CDR3: CATSLTGGIYMNTEAFF. Written as DNA, the CDR3 is TGTGCCACCAGCTTGACAGGGGGCATATACATGAACACTGAAGCTTTCTTT.

The chain uses TRBV12-3 or TRBV12-4 and TRBJ2-7, with D perhaps TRBD2 (6 bases). The CDR3 has 11 residues. The V gene lost 6 bases and the J gene lost 4 bases, with 7 bases spanning the gap. In DNA, the CDR3 is TGTGCCAGCAGCCGGGGGTACGAGCAGTACTTC. This codes for CASSRGYEQYF.

This sequence joins TRBV19 and TRBJ1-2; 12 bases map to TRBD1. Germline CDR1 LNHDA, CDR2 SQIVND (reference sequence). The CDR3 is made up of 14 amino acids. Trimming at V came to 8 bases and at J to 4 bases, leaving 5 bases not matched to a gene. The CDR3 loop reads CASSPGQGAYGYTF. The CDR3 DNA sequence: TGTGCCAGTTCTCCGGGACAGGGGGCCTATGGCTACACCTTC.

CDR3 sequence reads: CASSGSFATGELFF. The CDR3 DNA sequence: TGTGCCAGCAGTGGGAGCTTTGCAACCGGGGAGCTGTTTTTT. This chain connects TRBV7-2 to TRBJ2-2, with a tentative D call TRBD2 (5 bases). Per germline, CDR1 SGHTA and CDR2 FQGNSA. Trimming removed 6 bases at V and 5 bases at J, with 13 bases between. The CDR3 contains 14 residues.

This clone was observed a single time. The rearrangement joins TRBV5-1 to TRBJ1-2, with TRBD1 matching 10 bases. The CDR3 covers 15 residues. Trimming cost V 4 bases and J 6 bases; bases outside gene matches: 9. The germline gives CDR1 SGHRS, CDR2 YFSETQ. The CDR3 protein is CASSPSGTGVNGYTF. CDR3 coding DNA: TGCGCCAGCAGCCCTTCCGGGACAGGGGTAAATGGCTACACCTTC. Drawing the rest from reference TRBV5-1 and TRBJ1-2, the complete variable domain is KAGVTQTPRYLIKTRGQQVTLSCSPISGHRSVSWYQQTPGQGLQFLFEYFSETQRNKGNFPGRFSGRQFSNSRSEMNVSTLELGDSALYLCASSPSGTGVNGYTFGSGTRLTVV.

The chain links TRBV12-3 or TRBV12-4 to TRBJ1-1; a weak D match, TRBD1 (6 bases). Trimming removed 6 bases at V and 10 bases at J, with 12 bases between. There are 11 residues in the CDR3. The CDR3 sequence: CASSSGERAFF. CDR3 coding DNA: TGTGCCAGCAGCTCAGGGGAGAGAGCTTTCTTT.

The CDR3, as DNA: TGTGCCAGCAGCAACTCTGGAAACACCATATATTTT. Translated, it gives CASSNSGNTIYF. V and J are TRBV6-6 and TRBJ1-3; unclear D gene. Germline CDR1 is MNHNY and CDR2 is SVGAGI (reference sequence). With 6 bases removed from V and 0 bases from J, the gap between germline ends came to 3 bases. This CDR3 contains 12 residues.

The chain joins TRBV6-5 to TRBJ1-3; D unresolved. CDR1 is MNHEY and CDR2 is SVGAGI in the germline V gene. The CDR3 totals 15 residues. The ends were cut back, 0 bases at V and 0 bases at J, with 6 bases in the middle. The CDR3 DNA reads TGTGCCAGCAGTTACTCGAGGTACTCTGGAAACACCATATATTTT. Translation: CASSYSRYSGNTIYF.

The rearrangement links TRBV4-2 to TRBJ2-7, with 12 bases aligning to TRBD2. The length of the CDR3 is 15 residues. Germline V gene lookup returns CDR1 LGHNA and CDR2 YNFKEQ. Trimming at V came to 1 base and at J to 3 bases, leaving 1 base not matched to a gene. CDR3 in amino acids: CASSQATSGSYEQYF. DNA for the CDR3: TGTGCCAGCAGCCAAGCGACTAGCGGGAGCTACGAGCAGTACTTC.

The J gene is TRBJ2-1, the V gene TRBV7-2, with 7 bases aligning to TRBD2. The CDR3 sequence is 14 residues long. CDR1 SGHTA and CDR2 FQGNSA come from the germline V gene. The V segment lost 6 bases and the J segment 10 bases; nucleotides outside the gene matches: 12. The DNA for the CDR3 is TGTGCCAGCAGATGGGGAGGGCCTCAGGTAGAGCAGTTCTTC. It is translated as CASRWGGPQVEQFF. Variable domain in full (rest from reference TRBV7-2 and TRBJ2-1): GAGVSQSPSNKVTEKGKDVELRCDPISGHTALYWYRQSLGQGLEFLIYFQGNSAPDKSGLPSDRFSAERTGGSVSTLTIQRTQQEDSAVYLCASRWGGPQVEQFFGPGTRLTVL.

The rearrangement joins TRBV24-1 to TRBJ2-3; perhaps TRBD2 as D (5 bases). The CDR3 length is 15 residues. Germline CDR1 KGHDR, CDR2 SFDVKD. V dropped 1 base and J dropped 5 bases, with 12 bases sitting between them. CDR3 DNA: TGTGCCACCAGTGATTTCCGGACCCGGGGAGATACGCAGTATTTT. It is translated as CATSDFRTRGDTQYF.

The table lists this clone with a few counts. The chain combines TRBV6-5 with TRBJ2-2; 9 bases are a match to TRBD1. Germline CDR1 is MNHEY and CDR2 is SVGAGI. V was pared by 4 bases and J by 2 bases, with 5 bases of the junction left unmatched. The CDR3 consists of 16 residues. The CDR3 is CASSSPGQGNTGELFF. The CDR3 DNA follows: TGTGCCAGCAGTTCTCCGGGACAGGGAAACACCGGGGAGCTGTTTTTT.

V is TRBV4-1 and J is TRBJ1-4; D remains unclear. V dropped 1 base and J dropped 8 bases, with 11 bases sitting between them. The CDR3 totals 14 residues. Germline loops: CDR1 MGHRA, CDR2 YSYEKL. This CDR3 reads CASSQVSGWEKLFF. DNA of the CDR3: TGCGCCAGCAGCCAAGTCTCAGGTTGGGAAAAACTGTTTTTT.

J is TRBJ2-2 and V is TRBV11-2; D ambiguous. With 1 base removed from V and 0 bases from J, the gap between germline ends came to 6 bases. The length of the CDR3 is 15 residues. Looked up from germline, CDR1 is SGHAT and CDR2 is FQNNGV. This CDR3 reads CASSLGHANTGELFF. The CDR3 DNA is TGTGCCAGCAGCTTAGGACATGCGAACACCGGGGAGCTGTTTTTT. The entire variable domain, with the rest obtained from reference TRBV11-2 and TRBJ2-2, is as follows: EAGVAQSPRYKIIEKRQSVAFWCNPISGHATLYWYQQILGQGPKLLIQFQNNGVVDDSQLPKDRFSAERLKGVDSTLKIQPAKLEDSAVYLCASSLGHANTGELFFGEGSRLTVL.

The chain joins TRBV7-8 to TRBJ1-5, with D perhaps matching TRBD1 (6 bases). Trimming took off 4 bases at V and 7 bases at J, with 14 bases between the two ends. The germline CDR1 and CDR2 sequences are SGHVS and FQNEAQ. CDR3 length: 14 amino acids. CDR3 sequence: CASSYRVTDQPQHF. CDR3 nucleotides: TGTGCCAGCAGCTACAGGGTTACTGACCAGCCCCAGCATTTT. The full variable domain, its missing parts supplied by reference TRBV7-8 and TRBJ1-5, is GAGVSQSPRYKVAKRGQDVALRCDPISGHVSLFWYQQALGQGPEFLTYFQNEAQLDKSGLPSDRFFAERPEGSVSTLKIQRTQQEDSAVYLCASSYRVTDQPQHFGDGTRLSIL.